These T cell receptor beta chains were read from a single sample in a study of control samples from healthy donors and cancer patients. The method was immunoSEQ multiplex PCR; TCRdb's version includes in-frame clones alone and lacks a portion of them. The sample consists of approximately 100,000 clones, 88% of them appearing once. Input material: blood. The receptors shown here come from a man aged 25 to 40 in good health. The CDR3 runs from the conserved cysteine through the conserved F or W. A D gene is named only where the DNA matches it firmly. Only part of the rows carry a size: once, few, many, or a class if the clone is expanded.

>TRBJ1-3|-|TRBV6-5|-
TGTGCCAGCCACCGGGCTAAAGTATCTGGAAACACCATATATTTT
CASHRAKVSGNTIYF
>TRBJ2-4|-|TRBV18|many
TGTGCCAGCTCACGGGAGGGGGACATTCAGTACTTC
CASSREGDIQYF
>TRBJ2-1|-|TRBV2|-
TGTGCCAGCAGTCTGACCCGGGGGACGGGAGTGTTTTACAATGAGCAGTTCTTC
CASSLTRGTGVFYNEQFF
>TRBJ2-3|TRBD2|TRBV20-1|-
TGCAGTGCTAGTACTAGCGGGAGGCCAGATACGCAGTATTTT
CSASTSGRPDTQYF
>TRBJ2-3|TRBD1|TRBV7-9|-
TGTGCCAGCAGCTTAGCCGGGACAGACACAGATACGCAGTATTTT
CASSLAGTDTDTQYF
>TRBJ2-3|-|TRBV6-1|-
TGTGCCAGCAGTGCGATTGCAGCTTCCAGCACAGATACGCAGTATTTT
CASSAIAASSTDTQYF
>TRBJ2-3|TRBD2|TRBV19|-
TGTGCCAGTACGTCCAGCGGGAGCGATACGCAGTATTTT
CASTSSGSDTQYF
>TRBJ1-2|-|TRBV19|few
TGTGCCAGTGCGGACAGTCAATCTATCTATGGCTACACCTTC
CASADSQSIYGYTF
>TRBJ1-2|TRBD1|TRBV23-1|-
TGCGCCAGCAGTCAATCGAGGGACAGGGGCGATGGCTACACCTTC
CASSQSRDRGDGYTF
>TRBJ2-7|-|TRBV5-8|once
TGTGCCAGCAGCCGAGTCCTGAGCGTGAACGAGCAGTACTTC
CASSRVLSVNEQYF
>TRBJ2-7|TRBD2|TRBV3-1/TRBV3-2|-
TGTGCCAGCAGCCCCGGGGGGGCGGGAGGCTACGAGCAGTACTTC
CASSPGGAGGYEQYF
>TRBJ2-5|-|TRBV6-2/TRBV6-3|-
TGTGCCAGCAGTGGTGCTAGCGCAGAAGAGACCCAGTACTTC
CASSGASAEETQYF
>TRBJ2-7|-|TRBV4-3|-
TGCGCCAGCAGCCCCGACCTTTTCTCCTACGAGCAGTACTTC
CASSPDLFSYEQYF
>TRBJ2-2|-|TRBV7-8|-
TGTGCCAGCAGGTTGAAGGGAGCACACGGGGAGCTGTTTTTT
CASRLKGAHGELFF
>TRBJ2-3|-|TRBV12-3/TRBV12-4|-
TGTGCCAGCAGTCCTAGCACAGATACGCAGTATTTT
CASSPSTDTQYF
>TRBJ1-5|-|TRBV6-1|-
TGTGCCAGCAGTGAAGTACGTGGCCCTAATCAGCCCCAGCATTTT
CASSEVRGPNQPQHF
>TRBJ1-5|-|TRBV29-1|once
TGCAGCGTTGCTTTGACAGCCGCGGGCAATCAGCCCCAGCATTTT
CSVALTAAGNQPQHF
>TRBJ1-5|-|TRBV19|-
TGTGCCAGTGGGGTGGAAAGGGGTCAGCCCCAGCATTTT
CASGVERGQPQHF
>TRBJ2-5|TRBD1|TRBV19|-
TGTGCCAGTAGTAACGGACAGGGGGCAGAGACCCAGTACTTC
CASSNGQGAETQYF
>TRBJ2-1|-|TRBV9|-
TGTGCCAGCAGCGCCTCAGGGGTCTTATCCTACAATGAGCAGTTCTTC
CASSASGVLSYNEQFF
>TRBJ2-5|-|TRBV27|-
TGTGCCAGCGGGTTGTTGGAGACCCAGTACTTC
CASGLLETQYF
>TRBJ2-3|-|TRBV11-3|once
TGTGCCAGCAGCTTAGCGACAGATACGCAGTATTTT
CASSLATDTQYF
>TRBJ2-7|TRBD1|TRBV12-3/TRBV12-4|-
TGTGCCAGCACCCCGGGACAGGGGTACGAGCAGTACTTC
CASTPGQGYEQYF
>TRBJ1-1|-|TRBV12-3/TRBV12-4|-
TGTGCCAGCAGTCGCCGGGGGAACACTGAAGCTTTCTTT
CASSRRGNTEAFF